This T cell receptor beta chain was sequenced for a study of blood T cells in healthy people across ages. The study, taken as a whole, reports: What prevented conclusive comparison of naive and antigen-experienced cells was that PBMCs were unsorted.

The CDR3 spans 14 residues. The V end lost 0 bases, the J end lost 2 bases, and 8 bases lay between the germline ends. CDR1 SGHDT and CDR2 YYEEEE come from the germline V gene. In this sample, this clonotype turned up a few times. What it binds is not known. Next came a second PCR, run for about 6 to 12 cycles, which used a sample-barcoded 5' primer along with a J-beta primer mix. TCRdb reprocessed the 5' RACE reads via MiXCR and lists one record per CDR3 protein. This table holds about 780,000 distinct CDR3 sequences, around half found once. The sequence was obtained from a man aged 80 or over in good health. Sequencing was carried out using blood. The rearrangement links TRBV5-6 to TRBJ2-5; D perhaps matches TRBD1 (5 bases). CDR3 region: CASSLGQPQETQYF. CDR3 bases: TGTGCCAGCAGCTTGGGACAGCCGCAAGAGACCCAGTACTTC. Full variable domain (rest looked up from reference TRBV5-6 and TRBJ2-5): DAGVTQSPTHLIKTRGQQVTLRCSPKSGHDTVSWYQQALGQGPQFIFQYYEEEERQRGNFPDRFSGHQFPNYSSELNVNALLLGDSALYLCASSLGQPQETQYFGPGTRLLVL.